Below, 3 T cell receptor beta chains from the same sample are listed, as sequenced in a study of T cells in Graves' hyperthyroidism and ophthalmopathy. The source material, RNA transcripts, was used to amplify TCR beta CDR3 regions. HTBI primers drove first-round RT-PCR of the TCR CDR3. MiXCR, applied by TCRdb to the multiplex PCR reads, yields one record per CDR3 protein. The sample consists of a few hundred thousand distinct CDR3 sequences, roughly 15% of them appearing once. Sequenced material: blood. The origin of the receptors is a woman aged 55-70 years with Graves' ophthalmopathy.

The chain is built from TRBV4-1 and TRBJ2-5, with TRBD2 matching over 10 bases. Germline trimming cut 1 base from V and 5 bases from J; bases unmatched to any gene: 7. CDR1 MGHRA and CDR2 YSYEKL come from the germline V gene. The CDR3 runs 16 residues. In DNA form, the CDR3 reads TGCGCCAGCAGCCAAGGCCCCGGGACTAGCGTTGAGACCCAGTACTTC. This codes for CASSQGPGTSVETQYF.

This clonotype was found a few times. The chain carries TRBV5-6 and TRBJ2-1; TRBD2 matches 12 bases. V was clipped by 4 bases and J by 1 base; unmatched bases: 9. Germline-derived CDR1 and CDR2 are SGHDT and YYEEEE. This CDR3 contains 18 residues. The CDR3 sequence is CASSQTSGSGLSYNEQFF. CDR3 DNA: TGTGCCAGCAGCCAGACTAGCGGGAGTGGGTTATCCTACAATGAGCAGTTCTTC.

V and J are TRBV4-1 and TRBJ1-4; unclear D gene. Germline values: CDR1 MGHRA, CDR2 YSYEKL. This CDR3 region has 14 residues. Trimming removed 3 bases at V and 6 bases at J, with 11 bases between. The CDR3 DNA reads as TGCGCCAGCAGCCATAAAGGATATGATGAAAAACTGTTTTTT. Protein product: CASSHKGYDEKLFF.